This T cell receptor beta chain was captured in a study of T cell responses to AZD1222 COVID-19 vaccine. About this clone: The antigen remains undetermined.

Study-level findings and limits: Reportedly, nearly half of unique spike TCRs recognized epitopes outside B.1.351/B.1.1.7 mutations. Samples come after the peak T cell response, not at day 14.

Sequencing used immunoSEQ multiplex PCR; TCRdb keeps in-frame clones, though not all of them. The top ten clones hold approximately 3.4% of a sample with around 120,000 clones, around 89% of them seen once. V was cut by 4 bases and J by 8 bases, with 18 bases left in between. There are 15 residues in the CDR3. Germline CDR1 and CDR2: MNHEY and SVGEGT. Sequencing was performed on peripheral blood, taken 28 days after the second AZD1222 dose. The clonotype was recovered from an adult who received the AZD1222 COVID-19 vaccine. The chain links TRBV6-2 or TRBV6-3 to TRBJ2-1; D is possibly TRBD1 or TRBD2 (5 bases each). CDR3: CASSFPGTSSDEQFF. In nucleotides, the CDR3 is TGTGCCAGCAGTTTCCCCGGGACCTCGAGCGATGAGCAGTTCTTC.